Each of the 2 T cell receptor beta chains below was sequenced from the same sample in a study of blood T cell repertoires in COVID-19. Method: immunoSEQ multiplex PCR; TCRdb's copy keeps in-frame clones and lacks some. Here the sample spans about 120,000 clones, roughly 87% being singletons. Sequences were obtained from peripheral blood. All receptors derive from a man older than 75 with acute or convalescent COVID-19.

In this sample, this clone turned up once. The chain employs TRBV5-1 and TRBJ1-2; 10 bases line up with TRBD1. Germline V gene data show CDR1 as SGHRS and CDR2 as YFSETQ. With 3 bases clipped from V and 8 bases from J, the junction kept 13 bases outside the gene matches. The CDR3 has 16 residues. CDR3 sequence reads: CASSYEPGQGPIGYTF. In DNA form, the CDR3 reads TGCGCCAGCAGCTACGAACCGGGACAGGGGCCTATAGGCTACACCTTC.

This sequence joins TRBV4-2 and TRBJ1-4; D is perhaps TRBD1 (5 bases). The length of the CDR3 is 13 residues. Trimming cost V 6 bases and J 2 bases, with 7 bases left between them. CDR1 and CDR2 from the germline V gene are LGHNA and YNFKEQ. CDR3 sequence (DNA): TGTGCCAGCAGAAGACAGACTAATGAAAAACTGTTTTTT. Protein product: CASRRQTNEKLFF.